These 10 T cell receptor beta chains were sequenced from one sample in a study of human versus mouse CDR3 diversity and MHC coevolution. TCRdb's table, derived via immunoSEQ multiplex PCR, lists solely in-frame clones and lacks some. The sample gives tens of thousands of clones, around 93% of which show up once; 1.3% to 1.5% is in the top ten. Material for sequencing was naive CD4+ T cells from blood. Subset denoted: CD45RO-negative CD62L-positive naive CD4 T cells. Receptors originate from a person between 30 and 69 years old in good health.

The J gene is TRBJ1-1, the V gene TRBV5-4, with a weak D call TRBD1 (6 bases). Germline V gene data show CDR1 as SGHNT and CDR2 as YYREEE (reference sequence). CDR3 size: 13 residues. V was pared by 2 bases and J by 4 bases, with 9 bases between. The CDR3 spells CASSLRGGTEAFF. CDR3 nucleotide sequence: TGTGCCAGCAGCTTAAGGGGGGGCACTGAAGCTTTCTTT.

This sequence joins TRBV9 and TRBJ2-1; TRBD2 matches 7 bases. Germline CDR1 reads SGDLS; CDR2 reads YYNGEE. The CDR3 has 16 amino acids. V lost 0 bases to trimming and J lost 6 bases; unmatched junction nucleotides: 9. CDR3 DNA: TGTGCCAGCAGCGTAGAAGTAGCGGGTCGAATCAATGAGCAGTTCTTC. It translates to CASSVEVAGRINEQFF.

The rearrangement joins TRBV21-1 to TRBJ1-4; TRBD1 is the table's D call and was not checked against the DNA. TRBV21-1 is shown as a pseudogene. CDR3 length: 17 amino acids. DNA of the CDR3: TGTGCCAGCAGCAGGTGTACAGGGAGTGGAGCTAATGAAAAACTGTTTTTT. It translates to CASSRCTGSGANEKLFF.

This clone was seen only a few times. The V gene is TRBV28, the J gene TRBJ2-1; tentative D call: TRBD1 (5 bases). The germline V gene has CDR1 MDHEN and CDR2 SYDVKM. The V end was cut by 7 bases, the J end by 0 bases, with 19 bases between. CDR3 length: 17 residues. The CDR3 region has the DNA TGTGCCAGCACCCCCTCCCAGGGCGCCGGCTCCTACAATGAGCAGTTCTTC. Encoded protein: CASTPSQGAGSYNEQFF.

The rearrangement joins TRBV18 to TRBJ1-2; 10 bases agree with TRBD1. The CDR3 length is 15 residues. V trimming: 3 bases; J trimming: 5 bases; junction bases outside the gene matches: 6. Germline CDR1 is KGHSH and CDR2 is LQKENI. The CDR3 spells CASSPGQGVGYGYTF. The CDR3 DNA reads as TGTGCCAGCTCACCCGGACAGGGGGTTGGATATGGCTACACCTTC.

The CDR3 DNA reads TGTGCCAGCAGTTCCGCTCTTTCACAGGGATTCGGTCAGCCCCAGCATTTT. Protein sequence: CASSSALSQGFGQPQHF. This rearrangement joins TRBV27 to TRBJ1-5, with a weak D call TRBD1 (6 bases). V was shortened by 4 bases and J by 6 bases, with 22 bases between the two germline ends. From germline, CDR1 is MNHEY and CDR2 SMNVEV (reference sequence). CDR3 length equals 17 residues.

V gene TRBV18 combines with J gene TRBJ1-2; TRBD1 matches 9 bases. J was trimmed by 7 bases and V by 0 bases; bases with no gene match: 9. This CDR3 comprises 16 residues. Germline V gene lookup returns CDR1 KGHSH and CDR2 LQKENI. The DNA of the CDR3 is TGTGCCAGCTCACCACCTTACAGGACAGGGGCCCTTGGCTACACCTTC. Protein sequence: CASSPPYRTGALGYTF.

V usage is TRBV5-1 and J usage is TRBJ1-4; 8 bases map to TRBD1. Trimming cost V 2 bases and J 7 bases; bases outside gene matches: 4. The CDR3 has 14 residues. Germline assignment: CDR1 SGHRS and CDR2 YFSETQ. The DNA for the CDR3 is TGCGCCAGCAGCTTACAGGACAGGGCTGAAAAACTGTTTTTT. This sequence encodes CASSLQDRAEKLFF.

This chain connects TRBV7-8 to TRBJ1-1, with D unresolved. The CDR3 runs to 14 residues. In germline, CDR1 is SGHVS, CDR2 FQNEAQ. Trimming cost V 7 bases and J 4 bases, with 16 bases left between them. The CDR3 region has the DNA TGTGCCAGCACCATAAGAGGGTTATCCACTGAAGCTTTCTTT. Translation gives CASTIRGLSTEAFF.

The chain has TRBV7-2 and TRBJ1-2; TRBD1 aligns across 8 bases. Germline loops: CDR1 SGHTA, CDR2 FQGNSA. Trimming removed 1 base from V and 1 base from J; junction bases left unmatched: 8. The CDR3 is 17 amino acids. The CDR3 nucleotides are TGTGCCAGCAGCTTAGGTTCAGGGGGCGGCTTTAACTATGGCTACACCTTC. It encodes CASSLGSGGGFNYGYTF.